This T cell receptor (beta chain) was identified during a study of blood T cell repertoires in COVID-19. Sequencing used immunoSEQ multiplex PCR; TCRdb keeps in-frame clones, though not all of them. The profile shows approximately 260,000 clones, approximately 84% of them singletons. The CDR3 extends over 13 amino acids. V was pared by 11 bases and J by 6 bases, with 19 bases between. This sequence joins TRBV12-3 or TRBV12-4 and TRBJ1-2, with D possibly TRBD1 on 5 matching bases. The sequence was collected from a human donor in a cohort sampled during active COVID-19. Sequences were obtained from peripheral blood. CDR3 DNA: TGTGCCGTCAGGGTTCCTACGGTCAATGGCTACACCTTC. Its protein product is CAVRVPTVNGYTF.